The 24 T cell receptor beta chains given below trace back to one sample, sequenced in a study of radiotherapy plus CTLA-4 blockade in lung cancer. Clones were sequenced by immunoSEQ multiplex PCR, and TCRdb holds only the in-frame ones, with some missing. The top ten hold 20% to 30% of the sample, which has 80,000 to 95,000 clones, roughly four fifths seen once. The sequences come from peripheral blood, collected from a patient treated with radiotherapy plus ipilimumab. The source is a human donor with non-small cell lung cancer that progressed on radiotherapy plus ipilimumab.

This clone was found once. The chain joins TRBV5-6 to TRBJ2-1, with D possibly TRBD2 on 6 matching bases. Germline assignment: CDR1 SGHDT and CDR2 YYEEEE. V lost 4 bases, J lost 15 bases, and 20 bases lay in between. The CDR3 extends over 13 amino acids. CDR3 nucleotides: TGTGCCAGCAGCCCAGGCGAAGGGGAGGTGCGGTTCTTC. Protein product: CASSPGEGEVRFF.

This chain uses TRBV6-1 with TRBJ2-1; 8 bases are shared with TRBD2. With 4 bases clipped from V and 0 bases from J, the junction kept 5 bases outside the gene matches. CDR1 and CDR2 (germline): MNHNS, SASEGT. This CDR3 contains 16 residues. As DNA, the CDR3 is TGTGCCAGCAGTGCCCAACTAGCGGCCTCCTACAATGAGCAGTTCTTC. The encoded protein is CASSAQLAASYNEQFF.

The V and J genes are TRBV7-2 and TRBJ1-4; 7 bases agree with TRBD1. This CDR3 contains 16 residues. Trimming at V came to 6 bases and at J to 8 bases, leaving 15 bases not matched to a gene. The germline CDR1 and CDR2 sequences are SGHTA and FQGNSA. The CDR3 here is CASRGLDRAGGEKLFF. Here the CDR3 DNA reads TGTGCCAGCAGGGGCCTAGACAGGGCTGGTGGGGAAAAACTGTTTTTT.

The rearrangement uses TRBV2 and TRBJ1-5; no clear D. Germline CDR1 reads SNHLY; CDR2 reads FYNNEI. CDR3 size: 14 residues. V lost 4 bases and J 3 bases, leaving 10 bases between the germline ends. The CDR3 region is CASSVSGPNQPQHF. CDR3 sequence (DNA): TGTGCCAGCAGTGTGTCGGGTCCCAATCAGCCCCAGCATTTT. The full variable domain, in which reference TRBV2 and TRBJ1-5 provide the parts outside the CDR3, is EPEVTQTPSHQVTQMGQEVILRCVPISNHLYFYWYRQILGQKVEFLVSFYNNEISEKSEIFDDQFSVERPDGSNFTLKIRSTKLEDSAMYFCASSVSGPNQPQHFGDGTRLSIL.

V gene TRBV30 combines with J gene TRBJ2-3; D unresolved. V dropped 5 bases and J dropped 9 bases, with 15 bases sitting between them. The CDR3 covers 12 residues. From germline, CDR1 is GTSNPN and CDR2 SVGIG (reference sequence). The CDR3 DNA follows: TGTGCCTGGTACCTTGAAGGTCGAACGCAGTATTTT. Translated: CAWYLEGRTQYF. Full variable domain (rest looked up from reference TRBV30 and TRBJ2-3): SQTIHQWPATLVQPVGSPLSLECTVEGTSNPNLYWYRQAAGRGLQLLFYSVGIGQISSEVPQNLSASRPQDRQFILSSKKLLLSDSGFYLCAWYLEGRTQYFGPGTRLTVL.

This chain uses TRBV2 with TRBJ1-5, with 7 bases matching TRBD1. The V segment lost 4 bases and the J segment 2 bases; nucleotides outside the gene matches: 11. The CDR3 has 17 amino acids. The germline V gene encodes CDR1 SNHLY and CDR2 FYNNEI. The CDR3 region is CASSALLGTGGNQPQHF. CDR3 sequence (DNA): TGTGCCAGCAGTGCCCTCCTAGGAACAGGGGGCAATCAGCCCCAGCATTTT. Looking up the rest from reference TRBV2 and TRBJ1-5 gives the full variable domain: EPEVTQTPSHQVTQMGQEVILRCVPISNHLYFYWYRQILGQKVEFLVSFYNNEISEKSEIFDDQFSVERPDGSNFTLKIRSTKLEDSAMYFCASSALLGTGGNQPQHFGDGTRLSIL.

The chain joins TRBV27 to TRBJ2-3, with 7 bases lining up with TRBD2. The CDR3 covers 17 residues. The germline V gene has CDR1 MNHEY and CDR2 SMNVEV (reference sequence). After removal of 3 bases from V and 1 base from J, the junction contained 10 bases not matched to a gene. In DNA form, the CDR3 reads TGTGCCAGCAGTTTCCCCTCTGATGCGGGGGGCACAGATACGCAGTATTTT. Translation: CASSFPSDAGGTDTQYF.

The chain joins TRBV28 to TRBJ1-1; TRBD1 is a possible D gene (5 bases). V was pared by 10 bases and J by 6 bases, with 12 bases between. Germline CDR1 reads MDHEN; CDR2 reads SYDVKM. The CDR3 is made up of 11 amino acids. The CDR3, as DNA: TGTGCCACCCGGGGCGCCCCTGAAGCTTTCTTT. It yields the protein CATRGAPEAFF.

V is TRBV30 and J is TRBJ2-4; 10 bases are a match to TRBD2. Germline V gives CDR1 GTSNPN, CDR2 SVGIG (reference sequence). The CDR3 length is 16 residues. After removal of 5 bases from V and 3 bases from J, the junction contained 10 bases not matched to a gene. The CDR3 DNA follows: TGTGCCTGGGGAAGCGGGAGGGCCGGGGGCAAAAACATTCAGTACTTC. Its protein product is CAWGSGRAGGKNIQYF.

This clone was found once. The chain has TRBV28 and TRBJ2-5; D is unclear. The CDR3 has 18 amino acids. Germline assignment: CDR1 MDHEN and CDR2 SYDVKM. The V end lost 7 bases, the J end lost 0 bases, and 24 bases lay between the germline ends. CDR3 nucleotides: TGTGCCAGCACCTTTACCCGATTGACTGGGCCGCACCAAGAGACCCAGTACTTC. This codes for CASTFTRLTGPHQETQYF.

The CDR3 region has the DNA TGCGCCAGCAGCCAAGATCGGCCAGGGTGGCGGGGACTAGCGGGGCCAGATACGCAGTATTTT. It codes for CASSQDRPGWRGLAGPDTQYF. V is TRBV4-1 and J is TRBJ2-3, with 13 bases aligning to TRBD2. This CDR3 comprises 21 residues. Unmatched junction bases numbered 16, after V lost 0 bases and J lost 4 bases. Germline values: CDR1 MGHRA, CDR2 YSYEKL.

The chain links TRBV4-1 to TRBJ2-7; D gene unclear. This CDR3 spans 15 amino acids. Germline V gene lookup returns CDR1 MGHRA and CDR2 YSYEKL. The V end lost 4 bases, the J end lost 6 bases, and 19 bases lay between the germline ends. In nucleotides, the CDR3 is TGCGCCAGCAGCCCAGATGGGATCGGACCCTCCGAGCAGTACGTC. The encoded protein is CASSPDGIGPSEQYV.

The J gene is TRBJ2-5, the V gene TRBV29-1, with 14 bases aligning to TRBD2. V gave up 7 bases and J gave up 5 bases; unmatched junction bases: 6. The CDR3 extends over 14 amino acids. Germline V CDR1 and CDR2: SQVTM, ANQGSEA. This CDR3 reads CSGRRTSGRETQYF. The CDR3 nucleotides are TGCAGCGGAAGACGGACTAGCGGGAGGGAGACCCAGTACTTC.

Details on this clone: At one end the junction does not follow the germline gene, possibly because of a read error. In DNA, the CDR3 is TGTGCTAGCAGCACCGGGACTAGCGGGAGCGATGAGCAGTTCTTC. It encodes CASSTGTSGSDEQFF. V gene TRBV7-7 combines with J gene TRBJ2-1, with TRBD2 matching 14 bases. This CDR3 is 15 amino acids long. Germline CDR1 is SSHAT and CDR2 is FNYEAQ (reference sequence). Looking up the rest from reference TRBV7-7 and TRBJ2-1 gives the full variable domain: GAGVSQSPRYKVTKRGQDVTLRCDPISSHATLYWYQQALGQGPEFLTYFNYEAQPDKSGLPSDRFSAERPEGSISTLTIQRTEQRDSAMYRCASSTGTSGSDEQFFGPGTRLTVL.

This chain joins TRBV7-6 and TRBJ2-2; 8 positions match TRBD2. This CDR3 comprises 14 residues. V dropped 7 bases and J dropped 5; count of bases not matched to a gene: 6. The germline CDR1 and CDR2 sequences are SGHVS and FNYEAQ. This CDR3 is CASILREGTGELFF. The CDR3 region has the DNA TGTGCCAGCATCCTTCGGGAGGGGACCGGGGAGCTGTTTTTT.

In its sample, this clone was seen once. J is TRBJ1-5 and V is TRBV5-6; 7 nucleotides match TRBD1. Germline V gene lookup returns CDR1 SGHDT and CDR2 YYEEEE. Losses at the gene ends were 4 bases for V and 8 bases for J; bases not matched to a gene: 12. The CDR3 length is 15 residues. The CDR3 is CASSVRDSNVEPQHF. The CDR3 coding sequence is TGTGCCAGCAGCGTGAGGGACAGTAACGTCGAGCCCCAGCATTTT.

This clone was seen just once. The chain employs TRBV5-6 and TRBJ2-1; TRBD2 matches 13 bases. The CDR3 has 15 amino acids. Germline V gives CDR1 SGHDT, CDR2 YYEEEE. V was clipped by 2 bases and J by 9 bases; unmatched bases: 5. CDR3 region: CASSLGLAGAGEQFF. CDR3 sequence (DNA): TGTGCCAGCAGCTTAGGACTAGCGGGAGCTGGTGAGCAGTTCTTC.

The rearrangement links TRBV5-1 to TRBJ2-2, with D possibly matching TRBD2 (5 bases). This CDR3 comprises 16 residues. Looked up from germline, CDR1 is SGHRS and CDR2 is YFSETQ. Trimming removed 3 bases at V and 6 bases at J, with 18 bases between. CDR3 in DNA: TGCGCCAGCAGCTCCGGCGTAGAGGGAGTGGCCGGGGAGCTGTTTTTT. It yields the protein CASSSGVEGVAGELFF.

This clone was observed a few times. This chain uses TRBV7-9 with TRBJ1-2, with D tentatively TRBD1 (5 bases). CDR3 length: 14 amino acids. Germline assignment: CDR1 SEHNR and CDR2 FQNEAQ (reference sequence). Trimming cost V 4 bases and J 5 bases, with 14 bases left between them. The CDR3 reads CASSSKAGRYGYTF. CDR3 nucleotides: TGTGCCAGCAGCTCAAAGGCAGGGCGGTATGGCTACACCTTC.

This clone was recorded once. The rearrangement links TRBV11-2 to TRBJ1-1, with D possibly matching TRBD1 (5 bases). Germline assignment: CDR1 SGHAT and CDR2 FQNNGV. V was clipped by 0 bases and J by 0 bases, with 17 bases between them. The CDR3 spans 18 residues. This chain's CDR3 is CASSLDPMTEELNTEAFF. The CDR3 DNA reads as TGTGCCAGCAGCTTAGATCCGATGACAGAGGAGCTGAACACTGAAGCTTTCTTT.

The chain joins TRBV5-1 to TRBJ2-3, with D possibly being TRBD2 (6 bases). The germline V gene encodes CDR1 SGHRS and CDR2 YFSETQ. The germline V and J ends were trimmed by 0 bases and 1 base, with 12 bases remaining between them. This CDR3 has 16 amino acids. The DNA of the CDR3 is TGCGCCAGCAGCTTGGATGGGGTAGCGGGCACAGATACGCAGTATTTT. Encoded protein: CASSLDGVAGTDTQYF.

The chain has TRBV18 and TRBJ1-1; D might be TRBD1 (5 bases). Trimming took off 2 bases at V and 5 bases at J, with 12 bases between the two ends. The length of the CDR3 is 14 residues. Germline V lookup: CDR1 KGHSH, CDR2 LQKENI. In DNA form, the CDR3 reads TGTGCCAGCTCACCAAGCTGGGGGATTACTGAAGCTTTCTTT. It is translated as CASSPSWGITEAFF.

V and J are TRBV5-1 and TRBJ1-2; TRBD1 is a possible D gene (5 bases). V was clipped by 5 bases and J by 5 bases, with 19 bases between them. This CDR3 comprises 15 residues. The germline gives CDR1 SGHRS, CDR2 YFSETQ. In nucleotides, the CDR3 is TGCGCCAGCAGACAGACTATTGGGGGGGTTTATGGCTACACCTTC. Residues: CASRQTIGGVYGYTF.

This clone was picked up one time. This sequence joins TRBV30 and TRBJ1-1; D is unresolved. From germline, CDR1 is GTSNPN and CDR2 SVGIG (reference sequence). This CDR3 comprises 15 residues. The CDR3 reads CVLIRPGGLNTEAFF. The CDR3 coding sequence is TGTGTTCTGATTCGGCCAGGAGGTTTGAACACTGAAGCTTTCTTT.